Following are 15 T cell receptor beta chains from one sample sequenced in a study of T cells expressing NK-cell markers. TCRdb re-called the 5' RACE reads, yielding one record per CDR3 amino acid sequence without DNA. In total, the table holds about 460,000 distinct CDR3 sequences. Sequences were obtained from blood T cells: a sorted CD56 or NKG2C T cell subset, CD4+ or CD8+ T cells, or bulk PBMC T cells (not recorded which). These receptors originate from a woman aged 45-59 years in good health.

The V gene is TRBV5-1, the J gene TRBJ2-1; TCRdb picks TRBD1, but there is no DNA to check that call. The CDR3 runs to 16 residues. Per the germline V gene, CDR1 is SGHRS and CDR2 is YFSETQ. The CDR3 sequence is CASSPPGTGVRNEQFF.

The chain employs TRBV6-5 and TRBJ2-1. CDR1 and CDR2 from the germline V gene are MNHEY and SVGAGI. The CDR3 loop spans 17 amino acids. The CDR3: CASSYLGQALNYNEQFF.

This chain links TRBV5-5 with TRBJ1-5; TCRdb's D call of TRBD1 is untestable without DNA. Germline CDR1 reads SGHKS; CDR2 reads YYEKEE (reference sequence). There are 15 residues in the CDR3. The CDR3 loop reads CASSLVQGLNQPQHF. Drawing the rest from reference TRBV5-5 and TRBJ1-5, the complete variable domain is DAGVTQSPTHLIKTRGQQVTLRCSPISGHKSVSWYQQVLGQGPQFIFQYYEKEERGRGNFPDRFSARQFPNYSSELNVNALLLGDSALYLCASSLVQGLNQPQHFGDGTRLSIL.

The chain combines TRBV20-1 with TRBJ1-3. This CDR3 has 15 amino acids. Germline CDR1 reads DFQATT; CDR2 reads SNEGSKA (reference sequence). The CDR3 region is CSARDGLGSGNTIYF.

The rearrangement joins TRBV12-3 or TRBV12-4 to TRBJ2-1. The CDR3 runs 16 residues. The CDR3 sequence: CASSLAHGSPLNEQFF.

The chain carries TRBV6-5 and TRBJ1-2; absent DNA, TCRdb's TRBD1 call cannot be checked. In germline, CDR1 is MNHEY, CDR2 SVGAGI. There are 16 residues in the CDR3. The CDR3 loop reads CASSWKPGQGSYGYTF.

V gene TRBV28 combines with J gene TRBJ1-2; TCRdb returns TRBD1, unconfirmable since there is no DNA. The germline gives CDR1 MDHEN, CDR2 SYDVKM. This CDR3 is built from 14 residues. The CDR3 is CASSLPGVNYGYTF.

This chain joins TRBV12-5 and TRBJ2-3. Germline V gives CDR1 LGHNT, CDR2 FRNRAP. The length of the CDR3 is 15 residues. CDR3 in amino acids: CASGRRRSATDTQYF. Together with reference TRBV12-5 and TRBJ2-3, the CDR3 gives the full variable domain: DARVTQTPRHKVTEMGQEVTMRCQPILGHNTVFWYRQTMMQGLELLAYFRNRAPLDDSGMPKDRFSAEMPDATLATLKIQPSEPRDSAVYFCASGRRRSATDTQYFGPGTRLTVL.

The chain has TRBV12-3 or TRBV12-4 and TRBJ2-3; the D gene TCRdb calls, TRBD2, cannot be checked with no DNA. The CDR3 length is 17 residues. The chain's CDR3 is CASRSTSGGRGTDTQYF.

The CDR3 protein is CASSPLTGQDTGELFF. This chain uses TRBV11-2 with TRBJ2-2; the D call of TRBD1 rests on TCRdb alone, since no DNA is present to check it. This CDR3 spans 16 amino acids. From germline, CDR1 is SGHAT and CDR2 FQNNGV.

This chain joins TRBV4-1 and TRBJ2-1; absent DNA, TCRdb's TRBD1 call cannot be checked. The CDR3 consists of 17 residues. Germline values: CDR1 MGHRA, CDR2 YSYEKL. The chain's CDR3 is CASSQDPRGHSYNEQFF.

The CDR3 here is CASSLGGGSGPLHF. The rearrangement joins TRBV12-3 or TRBV12-4 to TRBJ1-6; TCRdb designates TRBD1, a call that cannot be tested without DNA. CDR3 length: 14 residues.

The chain links TRBV12-3 or TRBV12-4 to TRBJ1-2. This CDR3 is built from 14 residues. The CDR3 sequence: CASSKSRIHYGYTF.

V usage is TRBV7-9 and J usage is TRBJ1-6; TCRdb's D call, TRBD1, is unchecked because there is no DNA. Germline loops: CDR1 SEHNR, CDR2 FQNEAQ (reference sequence). The CDR3 is 16 residues long. The CDR3 region is CASSFGTGSLNSPLHF.

V and J are TRBV12-3 or TRBV12-4 and TRBJ1-4. The CDR3 has 14 residues. The CDR3: CASGVGGRDEKLFF.